Sequencing of this T cell receptor (beta chain) was carried out in a study of response to subunit inactivated influenza vaccine. TCRdb used MiXCR to reprocess the RT-PCR reads, holding one entry per CDR3 protein. The table shows approximately 500,000 distinct CDR3 sequences, with over 10% occurring only once. General study findings and limits: Each seasonal influenza vaccination recruits few new T cells, the authors suggested.

This clonotype occurred a few times. Its antigen remains unidentified. CDR1 is MGHDK, CDR2 SYGVNS, per germline. CDR3 size: 15 residues. V lost 1 base, J lost 6 bases, and 12 bases lay in between. The sequencing here drew on PBMCs from blood, taken about 40 days after vaccination. This sequence joins TRBV25-1 and TRBJ2-2, with D perhaps matching TRBD1 (5 bases). The receptor comes from a man aged 45-65 years who received an inactivated influenza vaccine. The CDR3 loop is CASSESQGSPGELFF. The CDR3 DNA follows: TGTGCCAGCAGTGAATCCCAGGGAAGTCCCGGGGAGCTGTTTTTT.